This entry lists 21 T cell receptor beta chains sequenced from one sample in a study of HIV-infected children after antiretroviral therapy interruption (dated by TCRdb to between 2018 and 2021). Receptor libraries were prepared by 3' RACE. Reads for this sample came from an Illumina MiSeq. TCR libraries were built from RNA using a 3' RACE protocol with unique molecular identifiers to correct PCR amplification bias. TCRdb applied fastp at Q25 and MiXCR to the public reads, then kept only in-frame beta chains. Entries that share a CDR3 protein sequence are merged under the most common genes and DNA. Here the sample has 40,000 to 55,000 distinct CDR3 sequences; 4.3% occur a single time. The top ten constitute 0.6% to 0.85% of the sample. The treatment or condition label for this specimen denotes: PENTA 11 planned treatment interruption arm or continuous ART arm. The specimen comprised CD45RA+ CD4+ T cells from PBMCs, pooled from several time points, sampled from a donor given antiretroviral therapy, either interrupted or continuous. The cell subset or site label for this specimen denotes: naive CD4+ CD45RA+ CD45RO- T cells. These TCRs come from a pool of human donors with HIV.

This clonotype was found many times. The chain joins TRBV6-5 to TRBJ1-5, with 8 bases that match TRBD1. The V and J ends lost 6 bases and 3 bases, in that order; junction bases with no gene match: 7. This CDR3 has 15 residues. Germline-derived CDR1 and CDR2 are MNHEY and SVGAGI. CDR3 DNA sequence: TGTGCCAGCAGACAGGGGACAGGCCACAATCAGCCCCAGCATTTT. Protein sequence: CASRQGTGHNQPQHF.

This clonotype was found many times. V usage is TRBV29-1 and J usage is TRBJ1-1, with a weak D call TRBD1 (5 bases). Germline CDR1 and CDR2: SQVTM and ANQGSEA. The CDR3 spans 16 residues. V lost 0 bases and J 1 base, leaving 15 bases between the germline ends. CDR3 bases: TGCAGCGTTGAAGATTTGGTCAGGGCGGGGAACACTGAAGCTTTCTTT. It specifies CSVEDLVRAGNTEAFF.

The chain recombines TRBV10-1 with TRBJ2-5; a possible D gene is TRBD2 (6 bases). Trimming took off 4 bases at V and 7 bases at J, with 22 bases between the two ends. Germline V gene lookup returns CDR1 WNHNN and CDR2 SYGVQD (reference sequence). This CDR3 is built from 16 residues. In DNA, the CDR3 is TGCGCCAGCAGTGGGGCCTGGACGGCCGACGGGGGGACCCAGTACTTC. Protein product: CASSGAWTADGGTQYF.

This clonotype was observed at least ten times. The chain employs TRBV2 and TRBJ1-5; 9 bases are a match to TRBD1. Looked up from germline, CDR1 is SNHLY and CDR2 is FYNNEI. The CDR3 extends over 15 amino acids. V dropped 5 bases and J dropped 5; count of bases not matched to a gene: 7. CDR3 sequence (DNA): TGTGCCAGCAGTAGGGAGGGACAGGGTTATCAGCCCCAGCATTTT. As protein: CASSREGQGYQPQHF.

This clonotype was seen at least ten times. The chain combines TRBV6-5 with TRBJ2-1; D possibly corresponds to TRBD1 (5 bases). The V gene lost 6 bases and the J gene lost 4 bases, with 22 bases spanning the gap. CDR3 length: 17 residues. The germline gives CDR1 MNHEY, CDR2 SVGAGI. In DNA form, the CDR3 reads TGTGCCAGCAGCCCCCTTTTGTCCCAGGGTCGATACAATGAGCAGTTCTTC. It encodes CASSPLLSQGRYNEQFF.

This clonotype was counted at least ten times. CDR3 sequence (DNA): TGTGCCAGCAGTCAGGGGGCCTGGGGAACCTTC. Encoded protein: CASSQGAWGTF. The chain uses TRBV12-3 or TRBV12-4 and TRBJ1-2; 8 nucleotides align to TRBD1. The V gene end was trimmed by 5 bases and the J gene end by 14 bases; junction bases not matched to a gene: 7. The CDR3 is 11 amino acids.

This clonotype was observed at least ten times. The chain's CDR3 is CASFPGGEGNTIYF. DNA for the CDR3: TGTGCCAGCTTCCCTGGGGGCGAGGGAAACACCATATATTTT. The V call is TRBV12-3 or TRBV12-4, the J call TRBJ1-3, with D perhaps TRBD1 (6 bases). V was trimmed by 8 bases and J by 4 bases, leaving 15 bases between them. CDR3 length: 14 residues.

This chain links TRBV3-1 with TRBJ2-7, with D hard to call. Trimming removed 1 base from V and 1 base from J, with 8 bases in between. The CDR3 is 14 amino acids. Germline assignment: CDR1 LGHDT and CDR2 YNNKEL (reference sequence). CDR3 amino acids: CASSQGRISYEQYF. In nucleotides, the CDR3 is TGTGCCAGCAGCCAAGGACGGATATCCTACGAGCAGTACTTC.

This clonotype was seen many times. The J gene is TRBJ1-5, the V gene TRBV6-6; unclear D gene. Deletions cut 2 bases from V and 0 bases from J, with 17 bases between. The CDR3 is 18 residues long. Germline lookup yields CDR1 MNHNY and CDR2 SVGAGI (reference sequence). CDR3: CASSYGSRPAYSNQPQHF. In DNA form, the CDR3 reads TGTGCCAGCAGTTACGGGTCCAGGCCAGCCTATAGCAATCAGCCCCAGCATTTT.

This clonotype appeared many times. The V gene is TRBV4-1, the J gene TRBJ2-5; D is perhaps TRBD2 (6 bases). V was trimmed by 5 bases and J by 5 bases, leaving 12 bases between them. Germline lookup yields CDR1 MGHRA and CDR2 YSYEKL. The CDR3 contains 13 residues. In nucleotides, the CDR3 is TGCGCCAGCAGCTTAGCGGCCAGGGAGACCCAGTACTTC. Amino acid sequence: CASSLAARETQYF.

A remark on this clonotype: A read error is possible here, since a much larger clone lies one base away. The chain has TRBV6-6 and TRBJ2-7, with 8 positions matching TRBD2. This CDR3 region has 14 residues. The germline CDR1 and CDR2 sequences are MNHNY and SVGAGI (reference sequence). Unmatched junction bases numbered 5, after V lost 2 bases and J lost 5 bases. CDR3 bases: TGTGCCAGCAGTTACATAACGGGGGGGCACGAGCAGTACTTC. It yields the protein CASSYITGGHEQYF.

This clonotype was seen ten or more times. V is TRBV20-1 and J is TRBJ1-1; D gene unclear. The CDR3 length is 13 residues. Trimming took 7 bases from V and 4 from J, leaving 16 bases between them. The germline gives CDR1 DFQATT, CDR2 SNEGSKA (reference sequence). The CDR3 loop is CSGLGQRVTEAFF. CDR3 sequence (DNA): TGCAGTGGGCTCGGTCAAAGGGTCACTGAAGCTTTCTTT.

There are many counts of this clonotype. The chain recombines TRBV7-2 with TRBJ2-7; D possibly corresponds to TRBD2 (7 bases). Germline CDR1 is SGHTA and CDR2 is FQGNSA. Trimming removed 3 bases at V and 5 bases at J, with 14 bases between. The CDR3 totals 14 residues. For the CDR3, the DNA is TGTGCCAGCAGCTTTTACGGGGGGCTGAACGAGCAGTACTTC. Encoded protein: CASSFYGGLNEQYF.

This clonotype counts as medium-sized. The rearrangement links TRBV12-3 or TRBV12-4 to TRBJ1-6, with D unclear. V dropped 3 bases and J dropped 1 base, with 10 bases sitting between them. CDR3 length: 16 amino acids. The CDR3 bases are TGTGCCAGCAGTTTCGGGCTCCTTTCCTATAATTCACCCCTCCACTTT. Residues: CASSFGLLSYNSPLHF.

This clonotype was counted ten times or more. The chain carries TRBV11-2 and TRBJ2-3; 12 nucleotides line up with TRBD2. The germline V gene has CDR1 SGHAT and CDR2 FQNNGV. The CDR3 covers 16 residues. V lost 5 bases to trimming and J lost 6 bases; unmatched junction nucleotides: 9. CDR3 coding DNA: TGTGCCAGCAGCGTCCAACTAGCGGGGGGCCGGGATACGCAGTATTTT. The encoded protein is CASSVQLAGGRDTQYF.

Ten or more counts support this clonotype. The V and J genes are TRBV12-3 or TRBV12-4 and TRBJ2-2; a weak D match, TRBD1 (6 bases). Trimming left V 6 bases short and J 0 bases short, with 14 bases between. The CDR3 is 16 residues long. In DNA, the CDR3 is TGTGCCAGCAGAACAGGGAATTGGGCGAACACCGGGGAGCTGTTTTTT. Its protein product is CASRTGNWANTGELFF.

This clonotype has ten or more counts. Here the CDR3 DNA reads TGTGCCAGCAGTTTCCCCCTGGTTTTTGAGCGGGCTGAAGCTTTCTTT. It translates to CASSFPLVFERAEAFF. V is TRBV12-3 or TRBV12-4 and J is TRBJ1-1; D remains ambiguous. Trimming stripped 3 bases from V and 6 bases from J, with 20 bases between. This CDR3 has 16 amino acids.

The CDR3 region has the DNA TGTGCCAGCACTCGGGGAGGGGGGAGTGAGCAGTTCTTC. It yields the protein CASTRGGGSEQFF. This sequence joins TRBV12-3 or TRBV12-4 and TRBJ2-1; D is possibly TRBD2 (7 bases). The CDR3 has 13 residues. The V end lost 7 bases, the J end lost 9 bases, and 16 bases lay between the germline ends.

In its sample, this clonotype was seen many times. The V and J genes are TRBV4-1 and TRBJ2-3; D call uncertain. The CDR3 loop spans 12 amino acids. V lost 6 bases and J lost 2, with 6 bases in between. CDR1 and CDR2 (germline): MGHRA, YSYEKL. CDR3 region: CASSHPTDTQYF. DNA of the CDR3: TGCGCCAGCAGTCATCCCACAGATACGCAGTATTTT.

Ten or more counts support this clonotype. The V gene is TRBV11-3, the J gene TRBJ2-3, with D maybe TRBD1 (6 bases). CDR1 and CDR2 (germline): SGHNT, YENEEA. Trimming removed 1 base at V and 4 bases at J, with 15 bases between. The CDR3 consists of 16 residues. In DNA, the CDR3 is TGTGCCAGCAGCTTAGGGGGCTGGGGGCGACCAGATACGCAGTATTTT. Residues: CASSLGGWGRPDTQYF.

The rearrangement links TRBV6-6 to TRBJ2-1; perhaps TRBD2 as D (5 bases). V was clipped by 0 bases and J by 5 bases, with 11 bases between them. Germline V lookup: CDR1 MNHNY, CDR2 SVGAGI (reference sequence). The length of the CDR3 is 15 residues. DNA of the CDR3: TGTGCCAGCAGTTACTCGATGGGGAGAGACAATGAGCAGTTCTTC. This gives the protein CASSYSMGRDNEQFF.